This T cell receptor (beta chain) was identified during a study of shared clonotypes between healthy human individuals. The study, taken as a whole, reports: Some naive CD4 clonotypes, roughly 4.8%, turned up in common across several donors.

V lost 2 bases, J lost 5 bases, and 14 bases lay in between. Germline CDR1 SGHRS, CDR2 YFSETQ. CDR3 length: 14 residues. Genomic DNA from each subset was divided evenly over several immunoSEQ plates. The assay was immunoSEQ multiplex PCR, and TCRdb's table has in-frame clones only and misses some. The sample carries about 670,000 clones, 72% recorded once. This clone has only one observation. Its cognate antigen is unknown. This chain joins TRBV5-1 and TRBJ2-7; either TRBD1 or TRBD2 may supply D (5 bases each). Material for sequencing was memory CD4+ T cells sorted from blood. Noted subset: CD45RA-negative fraction. This TCR came from a woman aged 25 to 39 in good health. CDR3 sequence: CASSFSGTENEQYF. The CDR3 bases are TGCGCCAGCAGCTTTTCCGGGACGGAGAACGAGCAGTACTTC.